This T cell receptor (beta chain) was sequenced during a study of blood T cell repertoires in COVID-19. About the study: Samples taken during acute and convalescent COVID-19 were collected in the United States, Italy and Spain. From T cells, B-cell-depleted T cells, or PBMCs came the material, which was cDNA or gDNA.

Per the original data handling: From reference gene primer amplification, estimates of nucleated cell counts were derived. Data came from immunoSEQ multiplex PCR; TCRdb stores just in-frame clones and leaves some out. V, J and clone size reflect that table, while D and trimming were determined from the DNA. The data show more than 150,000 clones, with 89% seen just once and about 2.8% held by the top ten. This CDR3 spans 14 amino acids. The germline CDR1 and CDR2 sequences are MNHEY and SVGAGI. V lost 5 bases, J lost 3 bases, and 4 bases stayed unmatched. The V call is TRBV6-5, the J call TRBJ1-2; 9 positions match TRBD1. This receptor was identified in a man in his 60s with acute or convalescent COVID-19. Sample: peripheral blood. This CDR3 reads CASSQDRGYYGYTF. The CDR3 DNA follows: TGTGCCAGCAGTCAGGACAGGGGATACTATGGCTACACCTTC.